A single sample gave rise to the 26 T cell receptor gamma chains below, sequenced in a study of gamma delta lymphoproliferative disorders and STAT genes. TCRdb reprocessed the multiplex PCR reads through CATT. The repertoire holds around 2,500 gamma-chain clones, approximately 12% seen once, with around 82% in the top ten. Genomic DNA from isolated PBMCs served as the sequencing template. Material: blood. These receptors all stem from a human donor with gamma-delta T-cell large granular lymphocyte leukemia.

In this sample, this clone turned up many times. The rearrangement joins TRGV2 to TRGJ1 or TRGJ2. TCRdb is silent on the J gene; assignment here came from matching the DNA to germline. CDR1 is EGSNGY and CDR2 is YDSYNSKV in the germline V gene. The CDR3 spans 13 residues. The V gene end was trimmed by 1 base and the J gene end by 4 bases; junction bases not matched to a gene: 4. The CDR3 DNA reads as TGTGCCACCTGGGACGGAATATATTATAAGAAACTCTTT. Its protein is CATWDGIYYKKLF.

As for this clone: It is unclear where the CDR3 begins or ends on the DNA, so no DNA is shown, and the CDR3 is as TCRdb lists it. The J gene is uncalled and the V gene is TRGV8. Both ends counted, the CDR3 spans 21 residues. Germline V lookup: CDR1 VENAVY, CDR2 YDSYNSRV. CDR3 residues: CATWAMEGFIIRNSLAVEQHF.

By share of the sample, this clone is medium-sized (0.01 to 0.1%). The translation of this DNA and the TCRdb protein of a much larger clone differ at residue 15, probably owing to a read error; the protein shown here is translated from the DNA. The V call is TRGV9, the J call TRGJP1. TCRdb supplies no J gene; here it was assigned by aligning the nucleotide sequence to germline. The CDR3 is 16 residues long. V shed 0 bases and J 15 bases; nucleotides not matched to a gene: 19. The germline gives CDR1 GITISATS, CDR2 ISYDGTV (reference sequence). The CDR3 is CALWEVEELGKKIKIF. The CDR3 bases are TGTGCCTTGTGGGAGGTGGAAGAGTTGGGCAAAAAAATCAAGATATTT.

This clone is labeled medium-sized. This specimen includes other DNA sequences encoding the same CDR3. This chain links TRGV2 with TRGJ1 or TRGJ2. TCRdb lists no J gene, so it was determined here by aligning the DNA to germline. Per germline, CDR1 EGSNGY and CDR2 YDSYNSKV. V shed 0 bases, J shed 4 bases, and the junction held 0 bases outside the gene matches. The CDR3 loop spans 12 amino acids. The DNA for the CDR3 is TGTGCCACCTGGGACGGGTATTATAAGAAACTCTTT. Its protein is CATWDGYYKKLF.

The sample holds many counts of this clone. V and J are TRGV9 and TRGJP. Matching the DNA to germline supplied the J gene, which TCRdb does not give. This CDR3 has 17 residues. Germline V gives CDR1 GITISATS, CDR2 ISYDGTV (reference sequence). Trimming at V came to 0 bases and at J to 4 bases, leaving 3 bases not matched to a gene. The CDR3 loop reads CALWEVQQELGKKIKVF. The CDR3 region has the DNA TGTGCCTTGTGGGAGGTGCAACAAGAGTTGGGCAAAAAAATCAAGGTATTT.

This clone was found a few times. The rearrangement joins TRGV3 to TRGJ1 or TRGJ2. TCRdb does not report a J gene; here it was assigned by matching the DNA to germline references. The CDR3 contains 15 residues. Germline V gene data show CDR1 as VTNTFY and CDR2 as YDVSTARD (reference sequence). J was trimmed by 0 bases and V by 1 base; bases with no gene match: 6. CDR3 sequence reads: CATWDSHSNYYKKLF. CDR3 in DNA: TGTGCCACCTGGGACAGCCACTCGAATTATTATAAGAAACTCTTT.

This clone occurred many times. The chain uses TRGV5 and TRGJ1 or TRGJ2. The J gene, left out of TCRdb, was set here by checking the DNA against germline. This CDR3 is built from 14 residues. Germline loops: CDR1 VINAFY, CDR2 YDVSNSKD. J lost 4 bases, V lost 2 bases, and 8 bases had no gene match. The CDR3 here is CATWDKEEYYKKLF. Here the CDR3 DNA reads TGTGCCACCTGGGACAAGGAGGAATATTATAAGAAACTCTTT.

Details on this clone: The limits of the CDR3 on the DNA are not certain, so only TCRdb's listed CDR3 is given. For the V gene the call is TRGV11; the J gene has no call. TRGV11 qualifies as an ORF whose function is uncertain. 16 amino acids form the CDR3, both terminal residues included. The CDR3 loop is CTTVPAGLGTHYKKLF.

This clone appeared many times. The chain carries TRGV5 and TRGJ1 or TRGJ2. The J gene, left out of TCRdb, was set here by checking the DNA against germline. Germline loops: CDR1 VINAFY, CDR2 YDVSNSKD. V gave up 3 bases and J gave up 5 bases; unmatched junction bases: 7. The CDR3 extends over 13 amino acids. DNA for the CDR3: TGTGCCACCTGGGACGTGTGGGATTATAAGAAACTCTTT. It specifies CATWDVWDYKKLF.

This rearrangement joins TRGV11 to TRGJP1. TCRdb supplies no J gene; here it was assigned by aligning the nucleotide sequence to germline. TRGV11 is assigned to the ORF class and has an uncertain function. After removal of 0 bases from V and 11 bases from J, the junction contained 6 bases not matched to a gene. The CDR3 spans 14 residues. The CDR3 reads CACWIRHVRWFKIF. CDR3 nucleotides: TGTGCCTGCTGGATTAGGCACGTGCGATGGTTCAAGATATTT.

There are many counts of this clone. The rearrangement joins TRGV3 to TRGJ1 or TRGJ2. Assignment of the J gene here rests on matching the DNA to germline, because TCRdb gives none. The J segment lost 0 bases and the V segment lost 1 base, leaving 9 bases of the junction unmatched. Germline V gene sequence: CDR1 VTNTFY, CDR2 YDVSTARD (reference sequence). CDR3 length: 16 amino acids. DNA for the CDR3: TGTGCCACCTGGGACAGCACCACTTCGAATTATTATAAGAAACTCTTT. It specifies CATWDSTTSNYYKKLF.

In this sample, this clone turned up once. This rearrangement joins TRGV11 to TRGJ1 or TRGJ2. TCRdb is silent on the J gene; assignment here came from matching the DNA to germline. TRGV11 carries the ORF label, with uncertain function. The CDR3 has 15 amino acids. After removal of 4 bases from V and 8 bases from J, the junction contained 14 bases not matched to a gene. CDR3 DNA: TGTGCCTGCTGGATTAGCCACACGGGTTCAGATAAGAAACTCTTT. Protein sequence: CACWISHTGSDKKLF.

Comments on this clone: This sequence is one base from a far larger clone and is likely a read error. This sample also contains other DNA sequences that code for the same CDR3. CDR3 loop: CAAWDEDWIPSAVGYKKLF. Written as DNA, the CDR3 is TGTGCTGCGTGGGATGAGGACTGGATACCATCCGCAGTAGGTTATAAGAAACTCTTT. The chain carries TRGV10 and TRGJ1 or TRGJ2. The J gene, left out of TCRdb, was set here by checking the DNA against germline. TRGV10 is reported as an ORF; its role is uncertain. The CDR3 spans 19 residues. V lost 8 bases to trimming and J lost 6 bases; unmatched junction nucleotides: 29.

By proportion, this clone is medium-sized. V is TRGV4 and J is TRGJP1. No J gene was available from TCRdb, and it was assigned here by a germline match of the DNA. Germline CDR1 and CDR2: EGSTGY and YDSYTSSV. J lost 2 bases, V lost 0 bases, and 6 bases had no gene match. The CDR3 has 16 residues. CDR3 protein: CATWDGVETTGWFKIF. The CDR3 region has the DNA TGTGCCACCTGGGATGGGGTGGAGACCACTGGTTGGTTCAAGATATTT.

This clone occurred many times. TCRdb's protein for this DNA is that of a much larger clone and differs from the translation at residue 2, likely a read error; the protein shown is the DNA translation. The chain recombines TRGV9 with TRGJP. Germline matching of the DNA provided the J gene here, since TCRdb leaves it blank. CDR1 is GITISATS, CDR2 ISYDGTV, per germline (reference sequence). The CDR3 sequence is 16 residues long. CDR3 residues: CTLWEVRELGKKIKVF. CDR3 nucleotide sequence: TGTACCTTGTGGGAGGTGCGAGAGTTGGGCAAAAAAATCAAGGTATTT.

This clone has a handful of counts. The protein given by TCRdb reflects a much larger clone and differs at residue 4 from this DNA's translation, likely from a read error; the protein shown is the DNA's translation. The V gene is TRGV9, the J gene TRGJP. The J gene is not listed in TCRdb, so it was assigned here from a DNA match to germline. The length of the CDR3 is 16 residues. Per the germline V gene, CDR1 is GITISATS and CDR2 is ISYDGTV (reference sequence). CDR3 in DNA: TGTGCCTTGTGTGAGGTGGAAGAGTTGGGCAAAAAAATCAAGGTATTT. Translated, it gives CALCEVEELGKKIKVF.

This clone was seen a handful of times. Possible read error: a much larger clone is one base away. Other DNA sequences from this sample encode an identical CDR3 as well. The chain carries TRGV3 and TRGJP2. Assignment of the J gene here rests on matching the DNA to germline, because TCRdb gives none. With V trimmed by 1 base and J by 0 bases, 8 bases remained unmatched. The CDR3 spans 17 residues. CDR1 and CDR2 from the germline V gene are VTNTFY and YDVSTARD (reference sequence). DNA for the CDR3: TGTGCCACCTGGGACAGCCGAGAAGATAGTAGTGATTGGATCAAGACGTTT. It codes for CATWDSREDSSDWIKTF.

This clone was recorded many times. This chain links TRGV11 with TRGJ1 or TRGJ2. The J gene comes from matching the DNA to germline here; TCRdb lacks it. TRGV11 is placed among ORFs of uncertain function. This CDR3 is 14 amino acids long. V trimming: 9 bases; J trimming: 6 bases; junction bases outside the gene matches: 14. The CDR3 here is CACWFPNVVYKKLF. CDR3 DNA sequence: TGTGCCTGCTGGTTCCCTAATGTGGTTTATAAGAAACTCTTT.

This clone rates as medium-sized. The junction differs from germline at one of its ends, possibly a read error. V gene TRGV10 combines with J gene TRGJ1 or TRGJ2. TCRdb gives no J gene; it was assigned here by matching the DNA to germline. TRGV10 is sorted into the ORF group, with uncertain function. The CDR3 loop spans 10 amino acids. CDR3 bases: TGCTCGGGCGGTTATTATAAGAAACTCTTT. Translating gives CSGGYYKKLF.

The chain employs TRGV10 and TRGJ1 or TRGJ2. TCRdb is silent on the J gene; assignment here came from matching the DNA to germline. TRGV10 counts as an open reading frame of uncertain function. There are 10 residues in the CDR3. V was clipped by 13 bases and J by 4 bases; unmatched bases: 5. CDR3 coding DNA: TGTGCTGGAAGATATTATAAGAAACTCTTT. Translation: CAGRYYKKLF.

This clone was seen ten or more times. This may stem from a read error, because a much larger clone lies one nucleotide away. V and J are TRGV10 and TRGJP1. Here the J gene came from matching the DNA to germline, since TCRdb omits it. TRGV10 is assigned to the ORF class and has an uncertain function. CDR3 size: 15 residues. The CDR3 DNA sequence: TGTGCTGCGTGGGTTCGGGGTACCAATGGTTGGTTCAAGATATTT. Amino acid sequence: CAAWVRGTNGWFKIF.

This clone was seen only a few times. A much larger clone is a single base away; this may be a read error. The sample has other DNA sequences that encode this CDR3 too. The CDR3 loop reads CATCSSKKLF. The CDR3 DNA reads TGTGCCACCTGCTCATCCAAGAAACTCTTT. This chain uses TRGV2 with TRGJ1 or TRGJ2. No J segment appears in TCRdb, so it was assigned here by matching the sequence to germline. The V segment lost 7 bases and the J segment 10 bases; nucleotides outside the gene matches: 7. CDR1 is EGSNGY and CDR2 is YDSYNSKV in the germline V gene. CDR3 length equals 10 residues.

By sample fraction, this clone is medium-sized. The V gene is TRGV2, the J gene TRGJP2. The J gene, absent from TCRdb, was called here by matching the DNA to germline. Germline V gene data show CDR1 as EGSNGY and CDR2 as YDSYNSKV. With 0 bases clipped from V and 3 bases from J, the junction kept 4 bases outside the gene matches. This CDR3 has 15 amino acids. The CDR3 reads CATWDGPGSDWIKTF. CDR3 sequence (DNA): TGTGCCACCTGGGACGGGCCGGGTAGTGATTGGATCAAGACGTTT.

This clone is medium-sized in the sample. The chain couples TRGV10 to TRGJP1. The J gene comes from matching the DNA to germline here; TCRdb lacks it. TRGV10 is filed as an ORF, its function uncertain. CDR3 length equals 12 residues. After removal of 8 bases from V and 8 bases from J, the junction contained 6 bases not matched to a gene. The CDR3, as DNA: TGTGCTGCGTGGGATTGGGGTTGGTTCAAGATATTT. It yields the protein CAAWDWGWFKIF.

Only a few counts were recorded for this clone. This DNA translates differently at residue 11 from the TCRdb protein, which is that of a much larger clone; a read error is likely, and the protein shown is the DNA's own translation. The chain's CDR3 is CATWDGPSSDRIKTF. For the CDR3, the DNA is TGTGCCACCTGGGACGGGCCTAGTAGTGATCGGATCAAGACGTTT. The chain employs TRGV2 and TRGJP2. Since TCRdb gives no J gene, matching the DNA to germline was used here to assign it. CDR1 is EGSNGY, CDR2 YDSYNSKV, per germline. This CDR3 has 15 amino acids.

Ten or more counts support this clone. The chain joins TRGV9 to TRGJ1 or TRGJ2. The J gene is absent in TCRdb and was assigned here via DNA matching to germline. Losses at the gene ends were 2 bases for V and 0 bases for J; bases not matched to a gene: 1. This CDR3 comprises 13 residues. Germline V CDR1 and CDR2: GITISATS, ISYDGTV (reference sequence). CDR3 DNA: TGTGCCTTGTGGGAGGCGAATTATTATAAGAAACTCTTT. This encodes CALWEANYYKKLF.